Presented here are 18 T cell receptor beta chains from one specimen sequenced in a study of T cell clones after liver transplantation. Sequencing used immunoSEQ multiplex PCR; TCRdb keeps in-frame clones, though not all of them. The sample has some 110,000 clones; approximately 90% are singletons. Material: CD4+ T cells from blood, obtained 12 months after liver transplant. The receptors here all came from a human patient who received a liver transplant. Some T cells may be provided by the graft donor.

This chain uses TRBV29-1 with TRBJ1-1; D is possibly TRBD1 (6 bases). This CDR3 has 12 residues. V lost 6 bases to trimming and J lost 5 bases, with 13 bases between them. Germline lookup yields CDR1 SQVTM and CDR2 ANQGSEA. This chain's CDR3 is CSVSTGLTEAFF. CDR3 DNA sequence: TGCAGCGTGTCGACAGGTTTAACTGAAGCTTTCTTT.

This clone appeared once. The chain couples TRBV6-1 to TRBJ2-1; D unresolved. This CDR3 contains 13 residues. Germline V gene data show CDR1 as MNHNS and CDR2 as SASEGT. With 6 bases removed from V and 4 bases from J, the gap between germline ends came to 10 bases. CDR3 coding DNA: TGTGCCAGCAGAGACAACTTGTACAATGAGCAGTTCTTC. Translating it yields CASRDNLYNEQFF.

Of note for this clone: Other DNA sequences in this sample translate to the same CDR3. J is TRBJ1-4 and V is TRBV11-3, with 7 bases identical to TRBD1. Germline V gene data show CDR1 as SGHNT and CDR2 as YENEEA. The V segment lost 1 base and the J segment 0 bases; nucleotides outside the gene matches: 2. The CDR3 is made up of 16 amino acids. The CDR3 coding sequence is TGTGCCAGCAGCTTAGGCCAGGGGGCAACTAATGAAAAACTGTTTTTT. It codes for CASSLGQGATNEKLFF.

The chain links TRBV10-3 to TRBJ2-3, with D possibly matching TRBD2 (5 bases). Per germline, CDR1 ENHRY and CDR2 SYGVKD. V gave up 0 bases and J gave up 4 bases, with 11 bases separating them. CDR3 length: 15 amino acids. CDR3 sequence reads: CAISESRTGPDTQYF. The CDR3 DNA is TGTGCCATCAGTGAGTCGAGGACTGGTCCAGATACGCAGTATTTT.

This chain joins TRBV9 and TRBJ2-1, with 10 bases lining up with TRBD1. Losses at the gene ends were 4 bases for V and 5 bases for J; bases not matched to a gene: 3. Germline V CDR1 and CDR2: SGDLS, YYNGEE. The CDR3 covers 14 residues. The CDR3 nucleotides read TGTGCCAGCAGCCGACAGGGGGCGGACAATGAGCAGTTCTTC. Its translation is CASSRQGADNEQFF.

This clone has only one observation. The chain combines TRBV9 with TRBJ2-3; 7 bases agree with TRBD2. The CDR3 loop spans 15 amino acids. V shed 3 bases, J shed 2 bases, and the junction held 6 bases outside the gene matches. Germline V gene lookup returns CDR1 SGDLS and CDR2 YYNGEE. Here the CDR3 DNA reads TGTGCCAGCAGCGAGCGTGGGAGGGCCACAGATACGCAGTATTTT. Translated: CASSERGRATDTQYF.

The V call is TRBV11-1, the J call TRBJ2-5, with a weak D call TRBD1 (5 bases). V was pared by 1 base and J by 2 bases, with 11 bases between. The CDR3 loop spans 15 amino acids. Germline V lookup: CDR1 SGHAT, CDR2 FQDESV (reference sequence). Here the CDR3 DNA reads TGTGCCAGCAGCTTAGGTTCGACAGTTCAAGAGACCCAGTACTTC. This translates into CASSLGSTVQETQYF.

The chain uses TRBV5-1 and TRBJ2-6, with D perhaps assigned TRBD1 or TRBD2 (5 bases each). V dropped 7 bases and J dropped 2 bases, with 19 bases sitting between them. The CDR3 covers 17 residues. Germline CDR1 is SGHRS and CDR2 is YFSETQ. CDR3 loop: CASQRDPAGAGANVLTF. The CDR3 DNA is TGCGCCAGCCAACGGGACCCTGCCGGGGCTGGGGCCAACGTCCTGACTTTC.

This chain uses TRBV7-9 with TRBJ2-1, with a weak D call TRBD1 (6 bases). The CDR3 spans 15 residues. From germline, CDR1 is SEHNR and CDR2 FQNEAQ (reference sequence). V was trimmed by 2 bases and J by 4 bases, leaving 12 bases between them. The CDR3 protein is CASSLSQGPYNEQFF. The CDR3 DNA follows: TGTGCCAGCAGCTTATCGCAGGGGCCTTACAATGAGCAGTTCTTC.

The V call is TRBV2, the J call TRBJ2-7; 7 positions match TRBD1. The CDR3 totals 12 residues. Germline CDR1 and CDR2: SNHLY and FYNNEI. The V and J ends lost 5 bases and 5 bases, in that order; junction bases with no gene match: 3. CDR3 amino acids: CASSLTGDEQYF. In DNA, the CDR3 is TGTGCCAGCAGTCTCACAGGGGACGAGCAGTACTTC. Filled out from reference TRBV2 and TRBJ2-7, the complete variable domain reads EPEVTQTPSHQVTQMGQEVILRCVPISNHLYFYWYRQILGQKVEFLVSFYNNEISEKSEIFDDQFSVERPDGSNFTLKIRSTKLEDSAMYFCASSLTGDEQYFGPGTRLTVT.

The genes are TRBV9 and TRBJ2-7, with TRBD2 matching 10 bases. CDR1 SGDLS and CDR2 YYNGEE come from the germline V gene. V trimming: 4 bases; J trimming: 6 bases; junction bases outside the gene matches: 10. CDR3 length: 15 residues. The CDR3 reads CASSREAGGAIEQYF. The CDR3 bases are TGTGCCAGCAGCAGGGAAGCGGGAGGGGCCATCGAGCAGTACTTC.

This chain links TRBV19 with TRBJ2-5; 7 nucleotides match TRBD2. The CDR3 contains 18 residues. Germline CDR1 is LNHDA and CDR2 is SQIVND (reference sequence). With V trimmed by 6 bases and J by 5 bases, 21 bases remained unmatched. CDR3 bases: TGTGCCAGTAGCTTAGTGCTGACGGGGGGAGTCTATCGGGAGACCCAGTACTTC. Protein product: CASSLVLTGGVYRETQYF.

The rearrangement uses TRBV6-5 and TRBJ1-3; D is unclear. The germline CDR1 and CDR2 sequences are MNHEY and SVGAGI. V was pared by 2 bases and J by 8 bases, with 13 bases between. CDR3 length equals 14 residues. Here the CDR3 DNA reads TGTGCCAGCAGTTACGGGAGTTTTAGGGACACCATATATTTT. It encodes CASSYGSFRDTIYF.

This clone showed up just a few times. The gene calls are TRBV28 and TRBJ2-5, with D possibly being TRBD1 (6 bases). Trimming cost V 7 bases and J 1 base, with 13 bases left between them. CDR1 and CDR2 (germline): MDHEN, SYDVKM. There are 14 residues in the CDR3. The CDR3 is CASNRGGAQETQYF. CDR3 sequence (DNA): TGTGCCAGCAACAGAGGGGGTGCCCAAGAGACCCAGTACTTC. The whole variable domain, filled in from reference TRBV28 and TRBJ2-5, reads DVKVTQSSRYLVKRTGEKVFLECVQDMDHENMFWYRQDPGLGLRLIYFSYDVKMKEKGDIPEGYSVSREKKERFSLILESASTNQTSMYLCASNRGGAQETQYFGPGTRLLVL.

The V call is TRBV11-3, the J call TRBJ2-7; 10 bases agree with TRBD1. V lost 5 bases, J lost 4 bases, and 5 bases stayed unmatched. CDR1 and CDR2 from the germline V gene are SGHNT and YENEEA. CDR3 length equals 14 residues. CDR3 loop: CASSLTGGGYEQYF. The CDR3 DNA reads as TGTGCCAGCAGCCTGACAGGGGGCGGGTACGAGCAGTACTTC.

The J gene is TRBJ2-5, the V gene TRBV5-1; the D is unclear. In germline, CDR1 is SGHRS, CDR2 YFSETQ. Trimming left V 5 bases short and J 2 bases short, with 7 bases between. The CDR3 consists of 12 residues. The CDR3 loop reads CASSYSQETQYF. CDR3 in DNA: TGCGCCAGCAGTTACTCACAAGAGACCCAGTACTTC.

The chain employs TRBV7-9 and TRBJ2-1; 11 bases are shared with TRBD2. V shed 1 base and J 9 bases; nucleotides not matched to a gene: 8. The CDR3 totals 16 residues. CDR1 is SEHNR and CDR2 is FQNEAQ in the germline V gene (reference sequence). CDR3 amino acids: CASSLVSLAGVAEQFF. CDR3 sequence (DNA): TGTGCCAGCAGCTTAGTGTCACTAGCGGGAGTTGCTGAGCAGTTCTTC.

V usage is TRBV6-1 and J usage is TRBJ2-2; D is undetermined. The V end lost 8 bases, the J end lost 2 bases, and 15 bases lay between the germline ends. Germline CDR1 and CDR2: MNHNS and SASEGT. CDR3 length: 15 amino acids. CDR3 loop: CASARQLLNTGELFF. In DNA, the CDR3 is TGTGCCAGCGCCAGACAACTCTTAAACACCGGGGAGCTGTTTTTT.